Described below is a single T cell receptor (beta chain) sequence and its context. What it binds is unknown. V lost 2 bases, J lost 5 bases, and 10 bases stayed unmatched. Germline V gene data show CDR1 as MNHEY and CDR2 as SVGAGI. The CDR3 length is 17 residues. This specimen comes from a study of early T cells in non-severe SARS-CoV-2 infection. Study summary: Sequencing targeted bulk RNA from unsorted whole blood, leaving chains unpaired.

cDNA molecules, individually, were tagged with unique molecular identifiers. One entry per CDR3 protein results from TCRdb running MiXCR on the 5' RACE reads. The sample has tens of thousands of distinct CDR3 sequences; around a sixth are singletons. Study-wide points: There was a bias toward anti-spike CD8 responses in VDJdb matching, which missed private and CD4 specificities.

The sample consisted of whole blood, taken at baseline. The chain carries TRBV6-5 and TRBJ2-1, with 9 bases lining up with TRBD1. The source of this sequence is an adult who was a healthcare worker with PCR-confirmed SARS-CoV-2 infection or an uninfected control (not recorded which). The CDR3 region has the DNA TGTGCCAGCAGTTACCAACGCGGGACAGGGAAGAACAATGAGCAGTTCTTC. It translates to CASSYQRGTGKNNEQFF.